This T cell receptor beta chain comes out of a study of cytomegalovirus exposure and HLA in healthy donors. Assay used: immunoSEQ multiplex PCR; TCRdb lists only in-frame clones, some missing. The sample yields 150,000 to 200,000 clones, about 90% seen once. Overall study findings and caveats: In vitro experiments confirmed that a few CMV-associated chains were specific for CMV antigens. A list of roughly 160 TCR beta chains associated with cytomegalovirus was given. The classifier reportedly diagnosed cytomegalovirus status with high specificity and sensitivity.

With regard to this clone: Antigen specificity is unknown.

The V end was cut by 5 bases, the J end by 2 bases, with 16 bases between. Germline assignment: CDR1 KGHSH and CDR2 LQKENI. This CDR3 has 16 amino acids. The origin of this receptor is a woman between 18 and 29 years old in good health and CMV-seropositive. The sequencing sample was made of PBMCs. The rearrangement links TRBV18 to TRBJ1-3, with a weak D call TRBD1 (6 bases). The CDR3: CASSSQGQRTGNTIYF. CDR3 bases: TGTGCCAGCTCATCGCAGGGGCAGAGGACTGGAAACACCATATATTTT.